This T cell receptor beta chain was identified during a study of T-cell reconstitution after alpha-beta-depleted transplantation in children. Construction of the TCRbeta library involved unique molecular identifiers. Each CDR3 protein gets one entry after TCRdb re-called the PCR reads with MiXCR. The sample records around 400,000 distinct CDR3 sequences, approximately 10% being singletons. The V segment lost 1 base and the J segment 7 bases; nucleotides outside the gene matches: 8. The CDR3 length is 15 residues. This sequence was found in a human donor who donated a stem cell graft to a child with acute myeloid leukemia. The gene calls are TRBV12-3 or TRBV12-4 and TRBJ2-3; TRBD1 matches at 7 bases. Sequencing used PBMCs from the stem cell graft donor, obtained from the stem cell graft. In DNA form, the CDR3 reads TGTGCCAGCAGTTTAGGACAGGGACGTTCCAATACGCAGTATTTT. Its translation is CASSLGQGRSNTQYF.